The rows below give T cell receptor beta chains drawn from one sample of a study of cytomegalovirus exposure and HLA in healthy donors. Some clones are missing from TCRdb's copy, which holds only in-frame ones; the method was immunoSEQ multiplex PCR. The sample lists roughly 180,000 clones, almost 80% seen once, with 1.3% in the top ten. The specimen was PBMCs. The receptors here all came from a man aged 25 to 45 in good health and CMV-seronegative. CDR3s include the opening cysteine and the closing phenylalanine or tryptophan. A D gene is named only where the DNA matches it firmly. The size field is filled for only some rows; it gives once, few, many or a size class.

len	abundance	v_gene	d_gene	j_gene	CDR3nt	CDR3aa
16	.	TRBV6-6	TRBD1	TRBJ1-5	TGTGCCAGCGGCCAGGACAGGGCATCGAGCAATCAGCCCCAGCATTTT	CASGQDRASSNQPQHF
14	once	TRBV2	TRBD2	TRBJ2-2	TGTGCCAGCATCGGAGCGGGAGAGAACGGGGAGCTGTTTTTT	CASIGAGENGELFF
15	.	TRBV4-1	TRBD2	TRBJ2-7	TGCGCCAGCAGCGATGCGGGAGGCCCATCATACGAGCAGTACTTC	CASSDAGGPSYEQYF
13	.	TRBV13	.	TRBJ1-1	TGTGCCAGCAGCTTAGTTAGGCGGGGCCCAGCTTTCTTT	CASSLVRRGPAFF
15	.	TRBV4-2	TRBD2	TRBJ2-5	TGTGCCAGCAGCCAAGAGCGCGGGAGGGGCGGGACCCAGTACTTC	CASSQERGRGGTQYF
13	.	TRBV19	.	TRBJ1-5	TGTGCCAGTAGCATAACTGGCAATCAGCCCCAGCATTTT	CASSITGNQPQHF
14	.	TRBV6-5	.	TRBJ1-3	TGTGCCAGCAGTCCCAGGGTCTCTGGAAACACCATATATTTT	CASSPRVSGNTIYF
15	.	TRBV7-8	.	TRBJ1-2	TGTGCCAGCAGCTTAAATTCCTTCGGAGTCTATGGCTACACCTTC	CASSLNSFGVYGYTF
15	.	TRBV4-1	TRBD1	TRBJ1-1	TGCGCCAGCAGCCAAGGCACAGGGGGGAAAACTGAAGCTTTCTTT	CASSQGTGGKTEAFF
14	.	TRBV10-1	TRBD1	TRBJ1-1	TGCGCCAGCAGTGACCGAACAGGGGAAACTGAAGCTTTCTTT	CASSDRTGETEAFF
20	once	TRBV4-3	TRBD2	TRBJ2-7	TGCGCCAGCAGCCAACCACCCCCCGGACTAGCGGGACGGGAAAGCTACGAGCAGTACTTC	CASSQPPPGLAGRESYEQYF
14	.	TRBV19	TRBD1	TRBJ1-5	TGTGCCAGTAGCGGGACAGGCGACAATCAGCCCCAGCATTTT	CASSGTGDNQPQHF
14	.	TRBV28	TRBD1	TRBJ1-2	TGTGCCAGCAGTTCCACAGGGGACTACTATGGCTACACCTTC	CASSSTGDYYGYTF
13	.	TRBV5-5	.	TRBJ2-7	TGTGCCAGCAGCTTGCAGGGGCCCTACGAGCAGTACTTC	CASSLQGPYEQYF
14	.	TRBV6-4	TRBD2	TRBJ2-1	TGTGCCAGCAGTGACGGGGGGGAAACCAATGAGCAGTTCTTC	CASSDGGETNEQFF
15	.	TRBV4-1	.	TRBJ2-7	TGCGCCAGCAGCCTCAAGTCAGCGGTCTCCTACGAGCAGTACTTC	CASSLKSAVSYEQYF
16	.	TRBV7-6	TRBD2	TRBJ2-2	TGTGCCAGCAGCTTAGCGCCGAGCGGGGGAGCCGGGGAGCTGTTTTTT	CASSLAPSGGAGELFF
14	.	TRBV9	TRBD1	TRBJ2-1	TGTGCCAGCAGCACCGGGACAGGGGGCAATGAGCAGTTCTTC	CASSTGTGGNEQFF
16	.	TRBV6-4	TRBD2	TRBJ2-1	TGTGCCAGCAGTGACTCAGGTGGGGGGGATTACAATGAGCAGTTCTTC	CASSDSGGGDYNEQFF
14	once	TRBV5-1	.	TRBJ2-2	TGCGCCAGCAGCCTGACTCCCCTGGTCGGGGAGCTGTTTTTT	CASSLTPLVGELFF
13	few	TRBV2	TRBD1	TRBJ2-7	TGTGCCAGCAGCGCCGGGACAGGTACCGAGCAGTACTTC	CASSAGTGTEQYF
16	.	TRBV11-1	TRBD2	TRBJ2-7	TGTGCCAGCAGCTTACTAGCGGGGGCGGTCTCCTACGAGCAGTACTTC	CASSLLAGAVSYEQYF
15	once	TRBV5-1	.	TRBJ2-3	TGCGCCAGCAGCTTGGGCCCGAGTACAGCAGATACGCAGTATTTT	CASSLGPSTADTQYF
13	.	TRBV27	.	TRBJ1-4	TGTGCCAGCTCCCGGACTAATGATGAAAAACTGTTTTTT	CASSRTNDEKLFF
14	.	TRBV6-5	TRBD1	TRBJ2-7	TGTGCCAGCAGCATGGACAGGCTGACCTACGAGCAGTACTTC	CASSMDRLTYEQYF
14	.	TRBV23-1	.	TRBJ2-2	TGCGCCAGCAGTCAATCGAGCAACACCGGGGAGCTGTTTTTT	CASSQSSNTGELFF
17	.	TRBV2	TRBD2	TRBJ2-3	TGTGCCAGCAGTGAAAGGCTCCGGGGGGATTTCACAGATACGCAGTATTTT	CASSERLRGDFTDTQYF
17	.	TRBV7-2	.	TRBJ1-5	TGTGCCAGCAGCGCTCAACAGGGATCGGGGGGTGCTTGGCCCCAGCATTTT	CASSAQQGSGGAWPQHF
15	.	TRBV19	TRBD2	TRBJ2-4	TGTGCCAGTGTGACTAGCGGGAGTTTGGGAAACATTCAGTACTTC	CASVTSGSLGNIQYF
16	.	TRBV7-7	TRBD2	TRBJ2-3	TGTGCTAGCAGCCCACTCCCGACTAGCGGGGGAGATACGCAGTATTTT	CASSPLPTSGGDTQYF
15	.	TRBV7-3	.	TRBJ2-3	TGTGCCAGCAGCTTTCTGGGAGCTAGCACAGATACGCAGTATTTT	CASSFLGASTDTQYF
15	.	TRBV5-4	.	TRBJ1-1	TGTGCCAGCAGCCGGGGAGGGATTCGGAACACTGAAGCTTTCTTT	CASSRGGIRNTEAFF
15	.	TRBV5-8	TRBD1	TRBJ1-4	TGTGCCAGCAGCTTTGGGGACAGCCGGGGTGAAAAACTGTTTTTT	CASSFGDSRGEKLFF
12	once	TRBV29-1	.	TRBJ2-7	TGCAGCGTTGAAGATCAGACCTACGAGCAGTACTTC	CSVEDQTYEQYF
15	.	TRBV19	TRBD1	TRBJ2-7	TGTGCCAGTAGTATAGAGGTCGGACAGGGCTACGAGCAGTACTTC	CASSIEVGQGYEQYF
16	.	TRBV21-1	.	TRBJ2-3	TGTGCCAGCAGCGCCCTTGGACTAGCGCTCACAGATACGCAGTATTTT	CASSALGLALTDTQYF
16	.	TRBV5-1	TRBD1	TRBJ1-6	TGCGCCAGCAGCTTGGTACAGGGGGGACCTAATTCACCCCTCCACTTT	CASSLVQGGPNSPLHF
14	.	TRBV5-4	TRBD2	TRBJ2-3	TGTGCCAGCAGCTCCGGACTAGCTTCAGATACGCAGTATTTT	CASSSGLASDTQYF
13	.	TRBV28	TRBD1	TRBJ2-5	TGTGCCAGCACCGCGGACAGGGGGGAGACCCAGTACTTC	CASTADRGETQYF
15	.	TRBV2	TRBD1	TRBJ2-7	TGTGCCAGCAGTGACATAGGACAGGGAAATAGCGAGCAGTACTTC	CASSDIGQGNSEQYF
15	.	TRBV2	.	TRBJ1-6	TGTGCCAGCAGATACCGGGACATGAGGGGCTCACCCCTCCACTTT	CASRYRDMRGSPLHF